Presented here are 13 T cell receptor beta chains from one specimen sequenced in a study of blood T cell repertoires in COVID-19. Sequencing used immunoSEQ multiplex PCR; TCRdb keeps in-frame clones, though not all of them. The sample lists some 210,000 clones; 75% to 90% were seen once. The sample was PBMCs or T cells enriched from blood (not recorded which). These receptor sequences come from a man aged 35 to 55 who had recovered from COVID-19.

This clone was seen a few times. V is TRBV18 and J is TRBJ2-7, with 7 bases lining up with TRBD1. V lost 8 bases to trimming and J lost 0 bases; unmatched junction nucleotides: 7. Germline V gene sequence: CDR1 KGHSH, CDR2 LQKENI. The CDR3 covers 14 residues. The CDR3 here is CASRKQGSSYEQYF. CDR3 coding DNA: TGTGCCAGCCGTAAACAGGGGAGCTCCTACGAGCAGTACTTC.

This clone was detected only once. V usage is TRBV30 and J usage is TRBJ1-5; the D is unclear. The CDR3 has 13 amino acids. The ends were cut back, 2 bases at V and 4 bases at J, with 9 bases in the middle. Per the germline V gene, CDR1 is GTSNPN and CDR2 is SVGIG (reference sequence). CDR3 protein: CAWSFDKNQPQHF. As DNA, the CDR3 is TGTGCCTGGAGTTTCGACAAGAATCAGCCCCAGCATTTT.

CDR3 residues: CASSPQGANGYTF. DNA for the CDR3: TGTGCCAGCTCACCCCAGGGGGCAAATGGCTACACCTTC. The chain uses TRBV18 and TRBJ1-2; TRBD1 matches at 8 bases. J lost 6 bases, V lost 3 bases, and 3 bases had no gene match. The germline V gene has CDR1 KGHSH and CDR2 LQKENI. This CDR3 has 13 amino acids.

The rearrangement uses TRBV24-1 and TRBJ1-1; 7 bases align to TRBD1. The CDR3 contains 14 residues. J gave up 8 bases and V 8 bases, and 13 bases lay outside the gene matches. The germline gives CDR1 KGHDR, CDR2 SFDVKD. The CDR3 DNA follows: TGTGCCACCACTCCATCCCGGGACAGTGGGGAAGCTTTCTTT. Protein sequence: CATTPSRDSGEAFF.

The CDR3 DNA is TGTGCCAGCAGTGAAGAAGGGGGCGGAGATACGCAGTATTTT. Amino acids: CASSEEGGGDTQYF. The rearrangement uses TRBV2 and TRBJ2-3; TRBD1 matches at 7 bases. The CDR3 has 14 residues. Germline CDR1 reads SNHLY; CDR2 reads FYNNEI. The J segment lost 5 bases and the V segment lost 1 base, leaving 3 bases of the junction unmatched. The complete variable domain, with remaining parts taken from reference TRBV2 and TRBJ2-3, reads EPEVTQTPSHQVTQMGQEVILRCVPISNHLYFYWYRQILGQKVEFLVSFYNNEISEKSEIFDDQFSVERPDGSNFTLKIRSTKLEDSAMYFCASSEEGGGDTQYFGPGTRLTVL.

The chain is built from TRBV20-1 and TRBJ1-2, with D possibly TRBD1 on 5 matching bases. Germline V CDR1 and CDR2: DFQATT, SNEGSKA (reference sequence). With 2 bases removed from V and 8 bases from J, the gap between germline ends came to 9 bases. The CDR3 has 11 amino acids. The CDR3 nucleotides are TGCAGTGCTAGACAGGGAGGAGGCTACACCTTC. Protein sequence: CSARQGGGYTF.

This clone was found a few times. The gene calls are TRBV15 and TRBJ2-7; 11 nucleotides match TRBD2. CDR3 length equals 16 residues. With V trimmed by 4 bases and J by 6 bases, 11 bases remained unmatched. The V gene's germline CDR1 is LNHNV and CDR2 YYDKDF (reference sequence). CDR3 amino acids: CATSTDYGTSGLEQYF. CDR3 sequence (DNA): TGTGCCACCAGCACCGATTATGGGACTAGCGGCCTCGAGCAGTACTTC.

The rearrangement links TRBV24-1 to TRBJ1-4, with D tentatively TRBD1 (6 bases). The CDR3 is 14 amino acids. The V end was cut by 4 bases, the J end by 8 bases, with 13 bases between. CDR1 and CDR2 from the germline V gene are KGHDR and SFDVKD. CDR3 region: CATSDTGKREKLFF. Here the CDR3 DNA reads TGTGCCACCAGTGACACAGGGAAGCGAGAAAAACTGTTTTTT.

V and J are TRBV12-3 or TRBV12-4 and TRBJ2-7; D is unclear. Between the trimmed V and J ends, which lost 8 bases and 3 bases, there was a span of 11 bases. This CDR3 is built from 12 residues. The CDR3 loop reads CASGFGHYEQYF. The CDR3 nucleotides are TGTGCCAGCGGGTTTGGGCACTACGAGCAGTACTTC.

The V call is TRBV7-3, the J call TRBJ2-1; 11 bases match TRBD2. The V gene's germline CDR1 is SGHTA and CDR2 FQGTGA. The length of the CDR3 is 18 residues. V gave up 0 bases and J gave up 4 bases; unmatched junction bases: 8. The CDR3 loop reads CASSLTLAGGPGYNEQFF. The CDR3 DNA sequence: TGTGCCAGCAGCTTAACTCTAGCGGGGGGACCTGGATACAATGAGCAGTTCTTC.

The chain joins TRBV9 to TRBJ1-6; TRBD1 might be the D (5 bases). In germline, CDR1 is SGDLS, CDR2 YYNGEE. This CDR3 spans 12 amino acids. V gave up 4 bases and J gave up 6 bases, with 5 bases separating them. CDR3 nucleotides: TGTGCCAGCAGCCAGGGTAATTCACCCCTCCACTTT. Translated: CASSQGNSPLHF.

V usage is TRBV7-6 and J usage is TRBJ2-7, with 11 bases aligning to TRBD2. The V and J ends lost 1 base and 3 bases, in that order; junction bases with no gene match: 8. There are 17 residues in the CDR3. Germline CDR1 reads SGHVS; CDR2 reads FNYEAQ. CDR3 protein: CASSLVSGGALGYEQYF. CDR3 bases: TGTGCCAGCAGCTTAGTTAGCGGGGGGGCATTGGGCTACGAGCAGTACTTC.

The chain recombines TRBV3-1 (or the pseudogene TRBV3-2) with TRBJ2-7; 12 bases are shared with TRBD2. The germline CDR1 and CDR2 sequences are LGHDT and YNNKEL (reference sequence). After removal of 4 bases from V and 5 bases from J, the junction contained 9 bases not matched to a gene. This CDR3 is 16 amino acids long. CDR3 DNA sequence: TGTGCCAGCAGCCCCTACTCTAGCGGGGGGGCAAACGAGCAGTACTTC. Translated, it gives CASSPYSSGGANEQYF.